The clone carrying this T cell receptor (beta chain) appeared a few times. Its specificity is not known. Amplification of TCR beta used genomic DNA extracted from peripheral blood. TRB rearrangements spanning V, D and J were amplified using mixed TRB-A/B primers. One entry per CDR3 protein, called by TCRdb with MiXCR from the multiplex PCR reads. This table has about 12,000 distinct CDR3 sequences, 21% appearing once. The data were taken from a study of T cell repertoires in aging, cancer and after chemotherapy. Whole-study context: Donors were grouped into six age bands spanning 30 or younger through 70 or older.

Trimming cost V 4 bases and J 5 bases, with 15 bases left between them. Germline lookup yields CDR1 SGHNT and CDR2 YENEEA. This CDR3 is built from 14 residues. Notes on the study in general: Untreated cancer patients had significantly lower blood TCR diversity than age-matched healthy donors. Loss of evenness, beyond lost richness, contributed to age-related TCR diversity decline in cancer patients.

Sequencing was done on a sample of blood. The chain is built from TRBV11-3 and TRBJ2-7; maybe TRBD1 (6 bases). The TCR comes from a human donor in good health. The CDR3 DNA follows: TGTGCCAGCAGCTCGCAAAATGGGGGCCACGAGCAGTACTTC. Translated: CASSSQNGGHEQYF.